The 18 T cell receptor beta chains below were found in one sample sequenced in a study of shared clonotypes between healthy human individuals. Measured with immunoSEQ multiplex PCR; TCRdb has only the in-frame clones, and not every one. The sample lists some 2.3 million clones, over 90% occurring once. The sample consisted of naive CD4+ T cells from PBMCs. Subset described: CD45RA+ positively selected. Receptor source: a man aged 18 to 30 in good health. Some clones in this sample may be carry-over from other donors' samples.

This clone came up once. The genes are TRBV28 and TRBJ2-3, with a tentative D call TRBD2 (6 bases). The CDR3 has 14 residues. Trimming left V 5 bases short and J 4 bases short, with 13 bases between. CDR1 MDHEN and CDR2 SYDVKM come from the germline V gene. CDR3 bases: TGTGCCAGCAGTCCCGGACTATTTTCAGATACGCAGTATTTT. Translating it yields CASSPGLFSDTQYF. The whole variable domain, filled in from reference TRBV28 and TRBJ2-3, reads DVKVTQSSRYLVKRTGEKVFLECVQDMDHENMFWYRQDPGLGLRLIYFSYDVKMKEKGDIPEGYSVSREKKERFSLILESASTNQTSMYLCASSPGLFSDTQYFGPGTRLTVL.

The chain is built from TRBV6-5 and TRBJ2-2; unclear D gene. This CDR3 is built from 12 residues. The germline CDR1 and CDR2 sequences are MNHEY and SVGAGI. Trimming stripped 7 bases from V and 5 bases from J, with 8 bases between. The CDR3 loop is CASTLPTGELFF. The CDR3, as DNA: TGTGCCAGCACCCTACCGACCGGGGAGCTGTTTTTT.

The rearrangement joins TRBV5-6 to TRBJ1-4, with D hard to call. Germline assignment: CDR1 SGHDT and CDR2 YYEEEE. This CDR3 has 14 amino acids. V gave up 2 bases and J gave up 8 bases, with 13 bases separating them. The CDR3 sequence is CASSFQEAGEKLFF. DNA of the CDR3: TGTGCCAGCAGCTTTCAGGAGGCTGGCGAAAAACTGTTTTTT.

Points on this clone: Other DNA sequences within the sample encode an identical CDR3. V usage is TRBV29-1 and J usage is TRBJ2-3, with D possibly matching TRBD1 (5 bases). The ends were cut back, 4 bases at V and 0 bases at J, with 5 bases in the middle. The CDR3 is 12 residues long. Germline V gene data show CDR1 as SQVTM and CDR2 as ANQGSEA. The CDR3 spells CSVGGSTDTQYF. DNA of the CDR3: TGCAGCGTTGGGGGCAGCACAGATACGCAGTATTTT.

The rearrangement links TRBV4-1 to TRBJ1-4, with TRBD1 identical over 11 bases. J gave up 6 bases and V 4 bases, and 4 bases lay outside the gene matches. Per germline, CDR1 MGHRA and CDR2 YSYEKL. The CDR3 covers 15 residues. The CDR3 sequence: CASSRRTGGDEKLFF. The CDR3 nucleotides read TGCGCCAGCAGCCGCCGGACAGGGGGCGATGAAAAACTGTTTTTT.

This clone was seen a single time. CDR3 nucleotide sequence: TGTGCCAGCAGCTCCGGCCCCTTCAATGAAAAACTGTTTTTT. It translates to CASSSGPFNEKLFF. The rearrangement uses TRBV11-2 and TRBJ1-4; no firm D call. Trimming pared 4 bases from V and 5 bases from J, leaving 11 bases between. The germline V gene has CDR1 SGHAT and CDR2 FQNNGV. This CDR3 contains 14 residues.

The rearrangement joins TRBV29-1 to TRBJ2-5; 7 nucleotides align to TRBD2. The CDR3 totals 12 residues. The junction had 3 bases not matched to a gene; V was cut back by 4 bases and J by 4 bases. CDR1 SQVTM and CDR2 ANQGSEA come from the germline V gene. The CDR3 sequence: CSVVGLGETQYF. The CDR3 region has the DNA TGCAGCGTTGTTGGACTAGGAGAGACCCAGTACTTC.

This clone was detected a few times. This CDR3 is also generated by other DNA sequences in the sample. The gene calls are TRBV2 and TRBJ2-7; D not certain. Germline V gene sequence: CDR1 SNHLY, CDR2 FYNNEI. Trimming stripped 4 bases from V and 7 bases from J, with 5 bases between. The CDR3 length is 10 residues. CDR3: CASSAGEQYF. The CDR3 DNA reads TGTGCCAGCAGTGCTGGAGAGCAGTACTTC.

CDR3: CAWSVDIAGYTF. CDR3 sequence (DNA): TGTGCCTGGAGTGTTGATATTGCCGGCTACACCTTC. The V and J genes are TRBV30 and TRBJ1-2; unclear D gene. Germline V gene data show CDR1 as GTSNPN and CDR2 as SVGIG (reference sequence). The CDR3 is 12 residues long. Trimming removed 0 bases from V and 8 bases from J, with 10 bases in between.

This chain joins TRBV4-1 and TRBJ2-2, with D possibly matching TRBD2 (5 bases). Trimming pared 3 bases from V and 2 bases from J, leaving 13 bases between. In germline, CDR1 is MGHRA, CDR2 YSYEKL. This CDR3 has 16 amino acids. The CDR3 here is CASSHEDWYNTGELFF. The CDR3 DNA reads TGCGCCAGCAGCCATGAGGACTGGTATAACACCGGGGAGCTGTTTTTT.

The chain carries TRBV9 and TRBJ1-4; D remains unclear. Looked up from germline, CDR1 is SGDLS and CDR2 is YYNGEE. Trimming shortened V by 0 bases and J by 0 bases, and 9 bases separated the two germline ends. CDR3 length: 16 amino acids. The CDR3 loop is CASSVALVATNEKLFF. The CDR3 nucleotides are TGTGCCAGCAGCGTAGCCCTAGTTGCAACTAATGAAAAACTGTTTTTT.

The chain links TRBV9 to TRBJ2-3, with TRBD2 matching over 12 bases. Germline V CDR1 and CDR2: SGDLS, YYNGEE. The CDR3 totals 20 residues. Unmatched junction bases numbered 15, after V lost 4 bases and J lost 0 bases. CDR3 nucleotides: TGTGCCAGCAGCCACCAGACTAGCGGGAGTCCCCGTGCTAGCACAGATACGCAGTATTTT. Its protein product is CASSHQTSGSPRASTDTQYF.

This chain joins TRBV10-1 and TRBJ2-7; D gene unclear. Trimming cost V 10 bases and J 2 bases, with 12 bases left between them. The CDR3 sequence is 12 residues long. Germline V CDR1 and CDR2: WNHNN, SYGVQD (reference sequence). CDR3 bases: TGCGCCATGAAGACGGCGGCCTACGAGCAGTACTTC. Its translation: CAMKTAAYEQYF.

This sequence joins TRBV7-2 and TRBJ1-2, with D possibly matching TRBD1 (5 bases). V lost 5 bases and J 8 bases, leaving 30 bases between the germline ends. The CDR3 extends over 18 amino acids. The germline V gene encodes CDR1 SGHTA and CDR2 FQGNSA. CDR3 protein: CASSASVTGTPSVRGYTF. CDR3 DNA sequence: TGTGCCAGCAGCGCAAGTGTCACCGGGACCCCATCGGTGAGGGGCTACACCTTC.

This chain's CDR3 is CASGGASGSGSYNEQFF. DNA of the CDR3: TGTGCTAGTGGAGGGGCTAGCGGGAGTGGTTCCTACAATGAGCAGTTCTTC. The V gene is TRBV12-5, the J gene TRBJ2-1; 10 bases align to TRBD2. CDR1 LGHNT and CDR2 FRNRAP come from the germline V gene. V lost 6 bases, J lost 1 base, and 9 bases stayed unmatched. The CDR3 contains 17 residues.

The CDR3 here is CASRKRGAGGQETQYF. The CDR3 bases are TGTGCCAGTAGGAAAAGGGGAGCGGGAGGGCAAGAGACCCAGTACTTC. The J gene is TRBJ2-5, the V gene TRBV19; 10 bases fit TRBD2. In germline, CDR1 is LNHDA, CDR2 SQIVND (reference sequence). The junction had 9 bases not matched to a gene; V was cut back by 6 bases and J by 2 bases. CDR3 length: 16 residues.

This clone appeared once. The V and J genes are TRBV23-1 and TRBJ2-3; 8 nucleotides agree with TRBD2. TRBV23-1 is an open reading frame, and its role is uncertain. The CDR3 loop spans 15 amino acids. V shed 10 bases and J 1 base; nucleotides not matched to a gene: 10. This CDR3 is CATHGRADGTDTQYF. CDR3 DNA sequence: TGCGCCACCCACGGGAGGGCCGATGGCACAGATACGCAGTATTTT.

CDR3 bases: TGTGCCAGCAGTTCAGACCCCGTGGGATTAAACAATGAGCAGTTCTTC. Its protein is CASSSDPVGLNNEQFF. This rearrangement joins TRBV5-6 to TRBJ2-1; D is unclear. The CDR3 is made up of 16 amino acids. V dropped 5 bases and J dropped 5 bases, with 20 bases sitting between them. Per germline, CDR1 SGHDT and CDR2 YYEEEE. The whole variable domain, filled in from reference TRBV5-6 and TRBJ2-1, reads DAGVTQSPTHLIKTRGQQVTLRCSPKSGHDTVSWYQQALGQGPQFIFQYYEEEERQRGNFPDRFSGHQFPNYSSELNVNALLLGDSALYLCASSSDPVGLNNEQFFGPGTRLTVL.